The 19 T cell receptor beta chains below all came from one sample that was sequenced in a study of T cells in Graves' hyperthyroidism and ophthalmopathy. TCR beta CDR3 regions were amplified from RNA. RT-PCR in the first round (using the HTBI primer set) targeted the TCR CDR3. TCRdb analysed the multiplex PCR reads with MiXCR anew, one entry per CDR3 protein. The sample contains 90,000 to 120,000 distinct CDR3 sequences, roughly 15% of which appear only once. Sequenced material: blood. All receptors come from a woman aged 45 to 65 with Graves' hyperthyroidism.

Ten or more counts support this clonotype. The genes are TRBV3-1 and TRBJ1-5; TRBD1 matches 7 bases. This CDR3 is 15 amino acids long. Germline V gene sequence: CDR1 LGHDT, CDR2 YNNKEL (reference sequence). With V trimmed by 2 bases and J by 4 bases, 5 bases remained unmatched. The CDR3 region has the DNA TGTGCCAGCAGCCAATCGACAGGGTGGAATCAGCCCCAGCATTTT. Translation gives CASSQSTGWNQPQHF.

This clonotype was observed at least ten times. The chain combines TRBV20-1 with TRBJ2-1; 12 bases are a match to TRBD2. Germline CDR1 DFQATT, CDR2 SNEGSKA (reference sequence). V shed 0 bases, J shed 8 bases, and the junction held 5 bases outside the gene matches. The CDR3 extends over 15 amino acids. CDR3 region: CSARDMGLAGHEQFF. The CDR3 DNA reads TGCAGTGCTAGAGATATGGGACTAGCGGGTCATGAGCAGTTCTTC.

This clonotype has at least ten counts. The chain recombines TRBV5-6 with TRBJ2-1, with TRBD2 matching over 7 bases. Trimming took 5 bases from V and 5 from J; bases not matched to a gene: 7. Germline V CDR1 and CDR2: SGHDT, YYEEEE. This CDR3 has 14 amino acids. Here the CDR3 reads CASSFRDYHNEQFF. For the CDR3, the DNA is TGTGCCAGCAGTTTCCGGGACTACCACAATGAGCAGTTCTTC.

This clonotype was detected ten times or more. This sequence joins TRBV30 and TRBJ2-7; TRBD1 might be the D (5 bases). The CDR3 has 14 residues. With 0 bases removed from V and 3 bases from J, the gap between germline ends came to 12 bases. Germline V gene sequence: CDR1 GTSNPN, CDR2 SVGIG (reference sequence). The CDR3 sequence: CAWSVQVGFYEQYV. Written as DNA, the CDR3 is TGTGCCTGGAGTGTACAGGTCGGATTCTACGAGCAGTACGTC.

The CDR3 bases are TGTGCCAGCAGCACCACAGGACTAGCGGGAGGGCCTAGGGCAGATACGCAGTATTTT. Translated: CASSTTGLAGGPRADTQYF. V is TRBV13 and J is TRBJ2-3, with 15 positions matching TRBD2. The CDR3 totals 19 residues. The germline V gene has CDR1 PRHDT and CDR2 FYEKMQ (reference sequence). V lost 5 bases, J lost 4 bases, and 13 bases stayed unmatched.

The table lists this clonotype with many counts. This chain links TRBV12-3 or TRBV12-4 with TRBJ1-4; D remains unclear. This CDR3 is 11 amino acids long. The V end lost 6 bases, the J end lost 4 bases, and 3 bases lay between the germline ends. CDR3 nucleotides: TGTGCCAGCAGCTATAATGAAAAACTGTTTTTT. Translated, it gives CASSYNEKLFF.

This clonotype was counted only a few times. The chain carries TRBV10-3 and TRBJ2-2, with TRBD1 as a possible D gene (6 bases). The CDR3 is 15 amino acids. The ends were cut back, 6 bases at V and 5 bases at J, with 16 bases in the middle. Per the germline V gene, CDR1 is ENHRY and CDR2 is SYGVKD. The CDR3: CAIRDPTGSTGELFF. Here the CDR3 DNA reads TGTGCCATCAGGGATCCTACAGGGTCAACCGGGGAGCTGTTTTTT.

Ten or more counts support this clonotype. The CDR3 here is CASSGSYEQYF. CDR3 in DNA: TGTGCCAGCAGTGGCAGCTACGAGCAGTACTTC. This chain joins TRBV28 and TRBJ2-7; D gene ambiguous. Trimming took off 5 bases at V and 3 bases at J, with 5 bases between the two ends. Per germline, CDR1 MDHEN and CDR2 SYDVKM. CDR3 size: 11 residues. The whole variable domain, remainder taken from reference TRBV28 and TRBJ2-7, is DVKVTQSSRYLVKRTGEKVFLECVQDMDHENMFWYRQDPGLGLRLIYFSYDVKMKEKGDIPEGYSVSREKKERFSLILESASTNQTSMYLCASSGSYEQYFGPGTRLTVT.

Many counts were recorded for this clonotype. The gene calls are TRBV20-1 and TRBJ1-6; a weak D match, TRBD1 (5 bases). Germline V CDR1 and CDR2: DFQATT, SNEGSKA (reference sequence). The CDR3 spans 14 residues. The V end lost 5 bases, the J end lost 7 bases, and 15 bases lay between the germline ends. The CDR3 here is CSAQPGTLNSPLHF. The CDR3 DNA sequence: TGCAGTGCTCAACCCGGGACCCTCAATTCACCCCTCCACTTT.

The table lists this clonotype with many counts. The rearrangement joins TRBV18 to TRBJ2-1; D is tentatively TRBD1 or TRBD2 (6 bases each). Deletions cut 0 bases from V and 0 bases from J, with 9 bases between. This CDR3 is 16 amino acids long. Per germline, CDR1 KGHSH and CDR2 LQKENI. The CDR3 loop is CASSPPGGLSYNEQFF. DNA of the CDR3: TGTGCCAGCTCACCACCGGGGGGCCTCTCCTACAATGAGCAGTTCTTC.

This clonotype was seen a handful of times. J is TRBJ2-1 and V is TRBV5-1; no definite D call. This CDR3 comprises 11 residues. In germline, CDR1 is SGHRS, CDR2 YFSETQ. Deletions cut 0 bases from V and 9 bases from J, with 4 bases between. CDR3 sequence reads: CASSLEGEQFF. DNA of the CDR3: TGCGCCAGCAGCTTGGAGGGTGAGCAGTTCTTC.

Many counts were recorded for this clonotype. J is TRBJ1-2 and V is TRBV5-1; D is unclear. V was clipped by 4 bases and J by 8 bases, with 18 bases between them. The CDR3 runs to 14 residues. Germline CDR1 and CDR2: SGHRS and YFSETQ. As DNA, the CDR3 is TGCGCCAGCAGCCCAGATCCGGGTGCGGGGGGCTACACCTTC. Translation: CASSPDPGAGGYTF.

The rearrangement uses TRBV3-1 and TRBJ2-3; TRBD2 agrees at 8 bases. V dropped 6 bases and J dropped 1; count of bases not matched to a gene: 6. The CDR3 is 15 residues long. Germline loops: CDR1 LGHDT, CDR2 YNNKEL (reference sequence). This CDR3 is CASSTRAGGTDTQYF. The DNA for the CDR3 is TGTGCCAGCAGTACGCGAGCGGGGGGCACAGATACGCAGTATTTT.

Worth noting for this clonotype: A read error may explain this, as a much larger clone is one base away. V gene TRBV19 combines with J gene TRBJ1-1; 7 bases fit TRBD1. This CDR3 comprises 16 residues. Germline-derived CDR1 and CDR2 are LNHDA and SQIVND (reference sequence). The CDR3 reads CASSMGTVFMNTEALF. In DNA, the CDR3 is TGTGCCAGTAGTATGGGGACAGTCTTCATGAACACTGAAGCTCTCTTT.

This clonotype was seen many times. The chain employs TRBV12-3 or TRBV12-4 and TRBJ1-5, with unresolved D. The CDR3 runs to 14 residues. Trimming took off 2 bases at V and 6 bases at J, with 11 bases between the two ends. The CDR3 DNA reads TGTGCCAGCAGTTTACGTCAGGTTAGTCAGCCCCAGCATTTT. It yields the protein CASSLRQVSQPQHF.

This clonotype was found many times. V usage is TRBV6-1 and J usage is TRBJ1-1, with D perhaps TRBD1 (5 bases). The germline V and J ends were trimmed by 2 bases and 9 bases, with 7 bases remaining between them. Germline loops: CDR1 MNHNS, CDR2 SASEGT. There are 11 residues in the CDR3. The CDR3, as DNA: TGTGCCAGCAGTGAACAGGGTAAAGCTTTCTTT. This encodes CASSEQGKAFF.

This clonotype was seen repeatedly, ten times or more. The chain links TRBV11-2 to TRBJ2-5; 9 positions match TRBD2. CDR1 and CDR2 from the germline V gene are SGHAT and FQNNGV. This CDR3 has 16 residues. J gave up 5 bases and V 0 bases, and 7 bases lay outside the gene matches. CDR3 coding DNA: TGTGCCAGCAGCTTAGAGGCGGGAGGGGGTCAGGAGACCCAGTACTTC. It yields the protein CASSLEAGGGQETQYF.

This clonotype was counted at least ten times. The chain uses TRBV2 and TRBJ1-2; 10 bases fit TRBD1. Losses at the gene ends were 7 bases for V and 7 bases for J; bases not matched to a gene: 9. Germline lookup yields CDR1 SNHLY and CDR2 FYNNEI. The CDR3 covers 14 residues. The CDR3 is CASTGTGEVGGYTF. Here the CDR3 DNA reads TGTGCCAGCACCGGGACAGGGGAGGTTGGTGGCTACACCTTC.

This clonotype has ten or more counts. This chain joins TRBV12-3 or TRBV12-4 and TRBJ1-3; D gene uncertain. CDR3 size: 14 residues. The V and J ends lost 6 bases and 0 bases respectively, with 9 bases between them. The CDR3 spells CASRDGDSGNTIYF. The CDR3 DNA reads as TGTGCCAGCAGGGACGGAGACTCTGGAAACACCATATATTTT.